This entry lists 2 T cell receptor beta chains sequenced from one sample in a study of T cells in Graves' hyperthyroidism and ophthalmopathy. TCR beta CDR3 region amplification was performed from RNA transcripts. The TCR CDR3 was amplified in a first-round RT-PCR using the HTBI primer set. TCRdb fed the multiplex PCR reads into MiXCR, producing one record per CDR3 protein. The table shows more than 600,000 distinct CDR3 sequences, with about 15% occurring only once. Material for sequencing was blood. Receptors originate from a man in his late teens or twenties with Graves' hyperthyroidism.

The rearrangement uses TRBV19 and TRBJ2-3; 7 nucleotides line up with TRBD1. Trimming took 10 bases from V and 3 from J; bases not matched to a gene: 7. The length of the CDR3 is 13 residues. CDR1 and CDR2 from the germline V gene are LNHDA and SQIVND (reference sequence). CDR3 protein: CATGQSTTDTQYF. CDR3 sequence (DNA): TGTGCCACGGGACAGTCTACGACAGATACGCAGTATTTT.

The V and J genes are TRBV20-1 and TRBJ2-5; 10 nucleotides align to TRBD2. With 3 bases clipped from V and 1 base from J, the junction kept 8 bases outside the gene matches. CDR3 length equals 16 residues. The germline gives CDR1 DFQATT, CDR2 SNEGSKA (reference sequence). CDR3 DNA: TGCAGTGCTAGTGGGTCTAGCGGGAGTTTCCAAGAGACCCAGTACTTC. This gives the protein CSASGSSGSFQETQYF.